The 20 T cell receptor beta chains below come from one sample, sequenced in a study of Tregs in tolerant kidney transplant recipients. TCRdb keeps only in-frame clones here, not all; method: immunoSEQ multiplex PCR. The sample carries roughly 64,000 clones, roughly 98% recorded once. This specimen consisted of Tregs from blood, obtained before the transplant. The receptor set was obtained from a human donor who received a combined kidney and bone marrow transplant.

The chain couples TRBV6-5 to TRBJ2-7; weak D call: TRBD1 (6 bases). Trimming removed 5 bases at V and 3 bases at J, with 11 bases between. CDR1 is MNHEY, CDR2 SVGAGI, per germline. The CDR3 has 13 amino acids. CDR3 sequence (DNA): TGTGCCAGCAGTCTCAGGGGAAACTACGAGCAGTACTTC. It yields the protein CASSLRGNYEQYF.

The V call is TRBV6-6, the J call TRBJ2-5; 9 bases map to TRBD1. Trimming took 2 bases from V and 5 from J; bases not matched to a gene: 3. The CDR3 spans 14 residues. CDR1 is MNHNY and CDR2 is SVGAGI in the germline V gene (reference sequence). The CDR3 DNA sequence: TGTGCCAGCAGTTACAGACAGGGGGTGGAGACCCAGTACTTC. This codes for CASSYRQGVETQYF.

The chain links TRBV19 to TRBJ1-2, with D unclear. This CDR3 has 13 amino acids. The V and J ends lost 4 bases and 0 bases respectively, with 6 bases between them. The germline V gene has CDR1 LNHDA and CDR2 SQIVND (reference sequence). Written as DNA, the CDR3 is TGTGCCAGTAGTAAGAGAGCTAACTATGGCTACACCTTC. It translates to CASSKRANYGYTF.

The rearrangement links TRBV2 to TRBJ2-2, with D perhaps TRBD1 (5 bases). The CDR3 sequence is 15 residues long. Looked up from germline, CDR1 is SNHLY and CDR2 is FYNNEI. V was pared by 2 bases and J by 6 bases, with 13 bases between. The CDR3 nucleotides read TGTGCCAGCAGTGAATCGTATCTAGGGGCCGGGGAGCTGTTTTTT. It codes for CASSESYLGAGELFF.

This sequence joins TRBV2 and TRBJ2-7; D is unclear. V lost 8 bases and J 4 bases, leaving 12 bases between the germline ends. Germline CDR1 SNHLY, CDR2 FYNNEI. The CDR3 totals 12 residues. CDR3 DNA sequence: TGTGCCAGCCGCCTCGGCGGATACGAGCAGTACTTC. It translates to CASRLGGYEQYF.

The CDR3 sequence is CASSRSDRGLGYTF. Written as DNA, the CDR3 is TGTGCCAGCAGTCGCTCCGACAGGGGTCTAGGCTACACCTTC. The genes are TRBV6-1 and TRBJ1-2; 8 positions agree with TRBD1. V was pared by 5 bases and J by 8 bases, with 10 bases of the junction left unmatched. The CDR3 extends over 14 amino acids. CDR1 and CDR2 from the germline V gene are MNHNS and SASEGT.

The chain is built from TRBV6-5 and TRBJ2-3; possibly TRBD1 for D (6 bases). This CDR3 has 14 residues. Germline values: CDR1 MNHEY, CDR2 SVGAGI. The V end lost 5 bases, the J end lost 2 bases, and 11 bases lay between the germline ends. The CDR3 region has the DNA TGTGCCAGCAGTGTAAACAGGGACACAGATACGCAGTATTTT. Amino acid sequence: CASSVNRDTDTQYF.

V usage is TRBV5-1 and J usage is TRBJ1-1; D perhaps matches TRBD1 (6 bases). The CDR3 covers 14 residues. Per the germline V gene, CDR1 is SGHRS and CDR2 is YFSETQ. Trimming shortened V by 4 bases and J by 5 bases, and 15 bases separated the two germline ends. In nucleotides, the CDR3 is TGCGCCAGCAGCCGGGGGGCCAGCGGGACTGAAGCTTTCTTT. Residues: CASSRGASGTEAFF.

The chain uses TRBV9 and TRBJ2-1, with 8 positions matching TRBD1. The J segment lost 7 bases and the V segment lost 0 bases, leaving 9 bases of the junction unmatched. Germline-derived CDR1 and CDR2 are SGDLS and YYNGEE. There are 16 residues in the CDR3. The CDR3 is CASSVGIRGLENEQFF. The CDR3 DNA reads TGTGCCAGCAGCGTAGGTATCAGGGGGCTGGAGAATGAGCAGTTCTTC.

V gene TRBV5-1 combines with J gene TRBJ2-2; 8 positions agree with TRBD2. V shed 3 bases and J 1 base; nucleotides not matched to a gene: 8. Germline values: CDR1 SGHRS, CDR2 YFSETQ. CDR3 size: 17 residues. The CDR3 protein is CASSSRSGGGNTGELFF. The CDR3 DNA reads as TGCGCCAGCAGCTCCAGAAGCGGGGGAGGGAACACCGGGGAGCTGTTTTTT.

V gene TRBV7-2 combines with J gene TRBJ1-2, with TRBD1 matching over 10 bases. CDR1 and CDR2 from the germline V gene are SGHTA and FQGNSA. J lost 5 bases, V lost 8 bases, and 8 bases had no gene match. CDR3 size: 14 residues. This chain's CDR3 is CASGYRDRGYGYTF. DNA of the CDR3: TGTGCCAGCGGATACCGGGACAGGGGATATGGCTACACCTTC.

The V call is TRBV6-5, the J call TRBJ1-2; 9 positions match TRBD1. The V gene's germline CDR1 is MNHEY and CDR2 SVGAGI. The CDR3 has 13 residues. The V and J ends lost 5 bases and 7 bases, in that order; junction bases with no gene match: 5. The DNA of the CDR3 is TGTGCCAGCAGTCCAACAGGGGGCGGTGGCTACACCTTC. This translates into CASSPTGGGGYTF.

The chain has TRBV5-1 and TRBJ2-7, with D possibly TRBD2 on 6 matching bases. The CDR3 spans 15 residues. Trimming left V 2 bases short and J 5 bases short, with 17 bases between. CDR1 is SGHRS and CDR2 is YFSETQ in the germline V gene. The CDR3, as DNA: TGCGCCAGCAGCTTTGGGGGGTTGACAGCAGACGAGCAGTACTTC. Translation: CASSFGGLTADEQYF.

The gene calls are TRBV11-1 and TRBJ2-1, with D tentatively TRBD2 (6 bases). This CDR3 contains 15 residues. Per germline, CDR1 SGHAT and CDR2 FQDESV (reference sequence). V was clipped by 5 bases and J by 3 bases, with 14 bases between them. CDR3: CASSAFGTYYNEQFF. The CDR3 region has the DNA TGTGCCAGCAGCGCATTTGGGACTTACTACAATGAGCAGTTCTTC.

The gene calls are TRBV30 and TRBJ1-2, with D uncertain. Trimming pared 4 bases from V and 4 bases from J, leaving 10 bases between. The CDR3 is made up of 12 amino acids. From germline, CDR1 is GTSNPN and CDR2 SVGIG (reference sequence). CDR3: CAWTAGSYGYTF. The CDR3 nucleotides are TGTGCCTGGACCGCGGGGTCCTATGGCTACACCTTC. The full variable domain, completed using reference TRBV30 and TRBJ1-2, is SQTIHQWPATLVQPVGSPLSLECTVEGTSNPNLYWYRQAAGRGLQLLFYSVGIGQISSEVPQNLSASRPQDRQFILSSKKLLLSDSGFYLCAWTAGSYGYTFGSGTRLTVV.

The V gene is TRBV5-1, the J gene TRBJ2-4; D is perhaps TRBD2 (7 bases). The germline V and J ends were trimmed by 4 bases and 14 bases, with 16 bases remaining between them. This CDR3 is built from 12 residues. CDR1 is SGHRS and CDR2 is YFSETQ in the germline V gene. CDR3 nucleotides: TGCGCCAGCAGCCCTCTGGGGGGGCGGGAGTACTTC. It translates to CASSPLGGREYF.

V gene TRBV27 combines with J gene TRBJ2-1; 11 positions match TRBD2. The V and J ends lost 5 bases and 2 bases, in that order; junction bases with no gene match: 5. Looked up from germline, CDR1 is MNHEY and CDR2 is SMNVEV (reference sequence). The CDR3 runs 16 residues. The CDR3 sequence: CASSELAGGPYNEQFF. In nucleotides, the CDR3 is TGTGCCAGCAGTGAATTAGCGGGAGGGCCCTACAATGAGCAGTTCTTC.

The gene calls are TRBV5-1 and TRBJ1-1, with D possibly matching TRBD1 (6 bases). This CDR3 is built from 14 residues. Per germline, CDR1 SGHRS and CDR2 YFSETQ. The V end lost 0 bases, the J end lost 4 bases, and 10 bases lay between the germline ends. CDR3 amino acids: CASSLVRGPTEAFF. The CDR3 nucleotides are TGCGCCAGCAGCTTGGTCAGGGGTCCCACTGAAGCTTTCTTT.

This sequence joins TRBV6-1 and TRBJ2-1, with TRBD2 as a possible D gene (5 bases). From germline, CDR1 is MNHNS and CDR2 SASEGT. CDR3 length: 13 amino acids. With 6 bases removed from V and 4 bases from J, the gap between germline ends came to 10 bases. The CDR3 sequence is CASRLGSYNEQFF. DNA of the CDR3: TGTGCCAGCAGATTGGGGAGTTACAATGAGCAGTTCTTC.

The chain links TRBV20-1 to TRBJ2-3, with D maybe TRBD2 (5 bases). The V end was cut by 5 bases, the J end by 5 bases, with 8 bases between. The germline gives CDR1 DFQATT, CDR2 SNEGSKA (reference sequence). The CDR3 length is 11 residues. The CDR3 is CSALRVDTQYF. The CDR3 coding sequence is TGCAGTGCTTTGAGGGTAGATACGCAGTATTTT.